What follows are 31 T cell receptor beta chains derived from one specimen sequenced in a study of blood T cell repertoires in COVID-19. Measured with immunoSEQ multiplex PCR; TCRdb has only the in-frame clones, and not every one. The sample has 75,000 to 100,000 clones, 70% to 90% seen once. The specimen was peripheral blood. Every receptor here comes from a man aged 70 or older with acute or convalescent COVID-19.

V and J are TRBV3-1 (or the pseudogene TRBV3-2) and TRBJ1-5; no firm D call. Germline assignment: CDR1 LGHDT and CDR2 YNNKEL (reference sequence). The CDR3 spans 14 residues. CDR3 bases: TGTGCAACCGGGGATAATGGGATCAATCAGCCCCAGCATTTT. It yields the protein CATGDNGINQPQHF.

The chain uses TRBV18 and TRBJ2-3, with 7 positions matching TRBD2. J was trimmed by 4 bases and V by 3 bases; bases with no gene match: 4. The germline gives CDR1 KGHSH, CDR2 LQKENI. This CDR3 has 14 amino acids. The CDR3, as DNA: TGTGCCAGCTCACCTCCCGGGGGGTCAGATACGCAGTATTTT. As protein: CASSPPGGSDTQYF.

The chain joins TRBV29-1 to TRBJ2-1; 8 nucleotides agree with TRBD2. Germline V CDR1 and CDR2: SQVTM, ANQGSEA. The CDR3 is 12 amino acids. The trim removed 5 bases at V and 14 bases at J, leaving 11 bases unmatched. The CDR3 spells CSVLAGGPTKFF. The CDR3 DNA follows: TGCAGCGTTCTCGCGGGAGGACCCACAAAGTTCTTC.

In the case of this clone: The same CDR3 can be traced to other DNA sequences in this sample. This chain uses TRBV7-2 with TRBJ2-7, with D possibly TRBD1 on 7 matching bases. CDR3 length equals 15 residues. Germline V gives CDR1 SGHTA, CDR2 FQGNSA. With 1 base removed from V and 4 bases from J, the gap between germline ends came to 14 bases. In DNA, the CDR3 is TGTGCCAGCAGCTTAGACAGGGGAGGATTGTACGAGCAGTACTTC. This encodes CASSLDRGGLYEQYF.

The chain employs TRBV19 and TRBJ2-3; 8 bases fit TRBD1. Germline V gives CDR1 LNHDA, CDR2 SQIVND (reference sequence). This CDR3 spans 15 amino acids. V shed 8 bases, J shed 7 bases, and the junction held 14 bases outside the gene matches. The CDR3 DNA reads TGTGCCAGTCGGCGGGGACAGGACGTCCCTAATACGCAGTATTTT. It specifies CASRRGQDVPNTQYF.

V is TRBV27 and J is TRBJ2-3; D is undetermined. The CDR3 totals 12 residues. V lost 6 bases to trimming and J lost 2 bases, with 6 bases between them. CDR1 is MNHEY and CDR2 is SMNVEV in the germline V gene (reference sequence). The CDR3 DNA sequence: TGTGCCAGCAGCCCCAACACAGATACGCAGTATTTT. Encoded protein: CASSPNTDTQYF.

The CDR3 bases are TGTGCCAGCAATGATCCGGGACTAGCAGAACAGACTAGCACAGATACGCAGTATTTT. This codes for CASNDPGLAEQTSTDTQYF. This rearrangement joins TRBV27 to TRBJ2-3; 9 nucleotides agree with TRBD2. Germline CDR1 MNHEY, CDR2 SMNVEV (reference sequence). Trimming took 7 bases from V and 0 from J; bases not matched to a gene: 17. The CDR3 spans 19 residues.

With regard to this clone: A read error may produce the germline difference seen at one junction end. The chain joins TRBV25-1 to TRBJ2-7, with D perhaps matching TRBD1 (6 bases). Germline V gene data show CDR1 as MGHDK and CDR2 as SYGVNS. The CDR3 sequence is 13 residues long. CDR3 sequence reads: CASSEGYGQGWNF. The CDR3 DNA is TGTGCCAGCAGTGAAGGGTATGGGCAGGGGTGGAACTTC.

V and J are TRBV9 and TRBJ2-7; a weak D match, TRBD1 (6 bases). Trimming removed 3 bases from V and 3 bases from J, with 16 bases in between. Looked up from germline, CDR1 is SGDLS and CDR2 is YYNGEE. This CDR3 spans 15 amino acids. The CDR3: CASSATQDSSYEQYF. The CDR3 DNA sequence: TGTGCCAGCAGCGCGACCCAGGACAGTAGCTACGAGCAGTACTTC.

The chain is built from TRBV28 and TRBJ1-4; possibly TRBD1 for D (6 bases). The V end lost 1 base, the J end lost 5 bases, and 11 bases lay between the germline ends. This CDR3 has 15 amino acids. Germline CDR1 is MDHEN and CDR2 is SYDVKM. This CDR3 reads CASSLSGTRNEKLFF. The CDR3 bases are TGTGCCAGCAGTTTATCCGGGACAAGAAATGAAAAACTGTTTTTT.

The DNA of the CDR3 is TGTGCCAGCAGTGACTCCGGGACAAAAACCCACGTTCGTAGGGGAAACACCATATATTTT. Encoded protein: CASSDSGTKTHVRRGNTIYF. This sequence joins TRBV6-4 and TRBJ1-3, with D possibly matching TRBD1 (6 bases). Germline loops: CDR1 MRHNA, CDR2 SNTAGT. Trimming pared 0 bases from V and 4 bases from J, leaving 25 bases between. The CDR3 totals 20 residues.

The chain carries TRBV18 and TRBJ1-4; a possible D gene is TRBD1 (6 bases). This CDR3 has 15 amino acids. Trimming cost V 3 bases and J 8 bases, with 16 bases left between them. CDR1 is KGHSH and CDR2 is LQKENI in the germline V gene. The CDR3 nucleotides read TGTGCCAGCTCACCCGAACAGGGAGGGGAAGAAAAACTGTTTTTT. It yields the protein CASSPEQGGEEKLFF.

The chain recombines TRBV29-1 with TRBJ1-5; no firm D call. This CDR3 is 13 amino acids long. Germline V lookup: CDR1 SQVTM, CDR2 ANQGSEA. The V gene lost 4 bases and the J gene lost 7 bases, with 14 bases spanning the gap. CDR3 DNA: TGCAGCGTTGTTTGGTCAGTCGGGCAGCCCCAGCATTTT. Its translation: CSVVWSVGQPQHF.

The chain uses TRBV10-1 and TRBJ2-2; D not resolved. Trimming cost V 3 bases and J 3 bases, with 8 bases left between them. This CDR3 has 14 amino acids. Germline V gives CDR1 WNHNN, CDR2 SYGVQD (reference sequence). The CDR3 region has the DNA TGCGCCAGCAGTGATTTTCGGGACACCGGGGAGCTGTTTTTT. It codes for CASSDFRDTGELFF.

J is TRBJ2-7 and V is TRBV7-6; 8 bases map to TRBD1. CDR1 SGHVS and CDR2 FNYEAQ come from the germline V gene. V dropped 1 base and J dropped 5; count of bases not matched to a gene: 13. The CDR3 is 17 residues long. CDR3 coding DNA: TGTGCCAGCAGCTTAGAAGCCGCGGACAGGGTATTCCACGAGCAGTACTTC. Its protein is CASSLEAADRVFHEQYF.

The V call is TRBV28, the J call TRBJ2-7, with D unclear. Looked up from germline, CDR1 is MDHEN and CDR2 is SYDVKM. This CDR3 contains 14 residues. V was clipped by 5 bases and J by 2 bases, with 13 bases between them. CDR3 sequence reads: CASSPGSPPYEQYF. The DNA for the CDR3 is TGTGCCAGCAGTCCCGGGTCCCCACCCTACGAGCAGTACTTC. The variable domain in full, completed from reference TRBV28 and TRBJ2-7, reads DVKVTQSSRYLVKRTGEKVFLECVQDMDHENMFWYRQDPGLGLRLIYFSYDVKMKEKGDIPEGYSVSREKKERFSLILESASTNQTSMYLCASSPGSPPYEQYFGPGTRLTVT.

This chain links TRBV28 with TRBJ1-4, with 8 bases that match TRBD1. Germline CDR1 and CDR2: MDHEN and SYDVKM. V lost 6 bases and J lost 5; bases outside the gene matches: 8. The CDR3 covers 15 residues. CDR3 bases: TGTGCCAGCAGACTTGGTGGACAGGGCAATGAAAAACTGTTTTTT. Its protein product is CASRLGGQGNEKLFF.

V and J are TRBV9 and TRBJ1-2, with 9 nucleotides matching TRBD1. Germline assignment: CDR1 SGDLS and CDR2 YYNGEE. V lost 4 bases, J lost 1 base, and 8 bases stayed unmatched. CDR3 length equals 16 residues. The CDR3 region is CASSFNRGRLNYGYTF. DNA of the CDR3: TGTGCCAGCAGCTTTAACAGGGGGCGTCTTAACTATGGCTACACCTTC.

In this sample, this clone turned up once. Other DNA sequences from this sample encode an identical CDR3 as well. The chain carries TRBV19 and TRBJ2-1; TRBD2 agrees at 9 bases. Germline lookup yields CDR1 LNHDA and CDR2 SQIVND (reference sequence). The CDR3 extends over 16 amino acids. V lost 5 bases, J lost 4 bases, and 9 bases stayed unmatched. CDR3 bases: TGTGCCAGTAGTCGCCGCGGGGGGGGTTCGTACAATGAGCAGTTCTTC. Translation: CASSRRGGGSYNEQFF.

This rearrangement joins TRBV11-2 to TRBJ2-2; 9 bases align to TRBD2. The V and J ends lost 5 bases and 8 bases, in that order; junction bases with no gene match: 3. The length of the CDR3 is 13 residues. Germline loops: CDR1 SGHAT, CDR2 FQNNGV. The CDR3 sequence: CASSPGLAGELFF. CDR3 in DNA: TGTGCCAGCAGCCCAGGACTAGCGGGGGAGCTGTTTTTT.

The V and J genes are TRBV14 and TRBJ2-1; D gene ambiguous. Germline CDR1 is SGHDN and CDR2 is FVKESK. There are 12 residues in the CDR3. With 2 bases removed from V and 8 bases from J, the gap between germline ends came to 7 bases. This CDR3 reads CASSQSGHEQFF. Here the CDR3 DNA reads TGTGCCAGCAGCCAATCAGGTCATGAGCAGTTCTTC.

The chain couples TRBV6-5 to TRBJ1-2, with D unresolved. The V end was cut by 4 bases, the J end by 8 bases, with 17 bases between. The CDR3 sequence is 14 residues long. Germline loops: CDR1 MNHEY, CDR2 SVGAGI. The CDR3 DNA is TGTGCCAGCAGTTTTGGTTCTCAGGAGGGAGGCTACACCTTC. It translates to CASSFGSQEGGYTF.

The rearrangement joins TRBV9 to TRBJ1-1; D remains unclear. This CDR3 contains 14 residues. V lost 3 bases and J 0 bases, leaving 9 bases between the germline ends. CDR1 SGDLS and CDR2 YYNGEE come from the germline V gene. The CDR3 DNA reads TGTGCCAGCAGCGCTATGACACTGAACACTGAAGCTTTCTTT. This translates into CASSAMTLNTEAFF.

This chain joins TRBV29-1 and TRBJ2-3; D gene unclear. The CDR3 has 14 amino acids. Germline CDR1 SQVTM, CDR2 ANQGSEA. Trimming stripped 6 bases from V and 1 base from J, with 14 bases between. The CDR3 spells CSVNPSGGTDTQYF. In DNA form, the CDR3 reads TGCAGCGTCAACCCCAGTGGAGGCACAGATACGCAGTATTTT.

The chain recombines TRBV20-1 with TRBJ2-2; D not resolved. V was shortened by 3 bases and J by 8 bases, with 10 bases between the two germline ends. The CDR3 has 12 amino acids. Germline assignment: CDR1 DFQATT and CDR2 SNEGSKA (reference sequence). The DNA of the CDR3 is TGCAGTGCTAGTGTTGGAGTTGGGGAGCTGTTTTTT. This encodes CSASVGVGELFF.

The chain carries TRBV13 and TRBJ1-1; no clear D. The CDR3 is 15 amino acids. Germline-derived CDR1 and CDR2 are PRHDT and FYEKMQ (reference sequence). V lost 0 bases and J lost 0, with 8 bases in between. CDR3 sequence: CASSLGQQLNTEAFF. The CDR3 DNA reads TGTGCCAGCAGCTTAGGGCAACAACTGAACACTGAAGCTTTCTTT.

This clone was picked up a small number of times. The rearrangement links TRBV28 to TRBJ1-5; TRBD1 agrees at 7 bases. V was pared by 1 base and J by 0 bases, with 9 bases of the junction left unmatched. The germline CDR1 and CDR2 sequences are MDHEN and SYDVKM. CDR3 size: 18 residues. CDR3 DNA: TGTGCCAGCAGTTTATCGACAGGGCTAGGGTCTAGCAATCAGCCCCAGCATTTT. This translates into CASSLSTGLGSSNQPQHF.

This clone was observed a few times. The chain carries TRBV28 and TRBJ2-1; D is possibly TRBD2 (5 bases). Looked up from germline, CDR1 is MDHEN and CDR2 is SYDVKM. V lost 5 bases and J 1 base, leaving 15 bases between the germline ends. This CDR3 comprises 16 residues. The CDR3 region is CASSPGGLASYNEQFF. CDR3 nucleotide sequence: TGTGCCAGCAGTCCCGGAGGTCTAGCTTCCTACAATGAGCAGTTCTTC.

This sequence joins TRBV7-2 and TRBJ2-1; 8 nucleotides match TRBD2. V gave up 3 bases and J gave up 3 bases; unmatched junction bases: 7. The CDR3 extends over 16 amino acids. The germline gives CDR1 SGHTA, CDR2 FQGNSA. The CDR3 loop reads CASSFKAGVSYNEQFF. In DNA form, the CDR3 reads TGTGCCAGCAGCTTCAAAGCGGGAGTTAGCTACAATGAGCAGTTCTTC. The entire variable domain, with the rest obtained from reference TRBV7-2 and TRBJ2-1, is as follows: GAGVSQSPSNKVTEKGKDVELRCDPISGHTALYWYRQSLGQGLEFLIYFQGNSAPDKSGLPSDRFSAERTGGSVSTLTIQRTQQEDSAVYLCASSFKAGVSYNEQFFGPGTRLTVL.

CDR3 DNA: TGTGCCAGCAGCACTGGGACAGGGCTCTCCTACAATGAGCAGTTCTTC. It specifies CASSTGTGLSYNEQFF. The rearrangement joins TRBV5-4 to TRBJ2-1; 9 bases map to TRBD1. Germline CDR1 is SGHNT and CDR2 is YYREEE (reference sequence). The V segment lost 4 bases and the J segment 0 bases; nucleotides outside the gene matches: 5. The CDR3 consists of 16 residues.

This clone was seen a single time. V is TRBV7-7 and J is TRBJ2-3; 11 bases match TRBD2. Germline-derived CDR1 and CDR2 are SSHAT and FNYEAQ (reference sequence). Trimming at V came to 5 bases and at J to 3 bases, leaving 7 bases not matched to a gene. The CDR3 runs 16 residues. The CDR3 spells CASSPRPSGGTDTQYF. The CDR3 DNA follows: TGTGCCAGCAGCCCCCGACCTAGCGGGGGGACAGATACGCAGTATTTT. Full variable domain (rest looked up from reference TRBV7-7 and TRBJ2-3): GAGVSQSPRYKVTKRGQDVTLRCDPISSHATLYWYQQALGQGPEFLTYFNYEAQPDKSGLPSDRFSAERPEGSISTLTIQRTEQRDSAMYRCASSPRPSGGTDTQYFGPGTRLTVL.